What follows are 10 T cell receptor beta chains derived from one specimen sequenced in a study of molecular identifiers for immune sequencing clone quantification. TCRdb called the PCR reads again in MiXCR, with one record for every CDR3 protein. The table includes some 66,000 distinct CDR3 sequences, under 20% detected once. Sequenced material: naive CD8+ T cells from blood, with Jurkat cell RNA spiked in. Subset noted: FACS-sorted CD8+CD4-CCR7+CD45RA+ naive T cells. The receptors were gathered from a human donor in good health. Some libraries in this study had Jurkat cell RNA spiked in.

The table lists this clonotype with many counts. The genes are TRBV24-1 and TRBJ2-3, with 14 bases identical to TRBD2. V lost 7 bases, J lost 6 bases, and 8 bases stayed unmatched. Germline lookup yields CDR1 KGHDR and CDR2 SFDVKD. The CDR3 contains 16 residues. The CDR3 nucleotides read TGTGCCACCAGCCAGGGACTAGCGGGAGTTTGGGATACGCAGTATTTT. Translated: CATSQGLAGVWDTQYF.

This clonotype was recorded many times. The J gene is TRBJ2-1, the V gene TRBV25-1, with no clear D. The CDR3 totals 11 residues. Trimming took 6 bases from V and 7 from J, leaving 7 bases between them. CDR1 is MGHDK, CDR2 SYGVNS, per germline. CDR3 sequence reads: CASSLSNEQFF. The CDR3 nucleotides are TGTGCCAGCAGCCTAAGTAATGAGCAGTTCTTC.

V and J are TRBV13 and TRBJ2-1, with 10 bases fitting TRBD1. V lost 5 bases and J lost 4; bases outside the gene matches: 8. In germline, CDR1 is PRHDT, CDR2 FYEKMQ (reference sequence). CDR3 length equals 16 residues. The CDR3 region has the DNA TGTGCCAGCAGCGGACCGGGGACAGGGGATTACAATGAGCAGTTCTTC. It specifies CASSGPGTGDYNEQFF.

This clonotype has ten or more counts. The genes are TRBV19 and TRBJ2-5; 14 bases map to TRBD2. The ends lost 3 bases at V and 5 bases at J; junction bases unmatched: 5. The germline CDR1 and CDR2 sequences are LNHDA and SQIVND (reference sequence). There are 16 residues in the CDR3. The CDR3, as DNA: TGTGCCAGTAGTATTCTGGGACTAGCGGGAGAGGAGACCCAGTACTTC. Translation: CASSILGLAGEETQYF.

The chain links TRBV27 to TRBJ2-7, with 13 positions matching TRBD2. The V segment lost 3 bases and the J segment 1 base; nucleotides outside the gene matches: 6. The CDR3 runs to 17 residues. Looked up from germline, CDR1 is MNHEY and CDR2 is SMNVEV (reference sequence). The CDR3 loop reads CASSLLLAGGPSYEQYF. The DNA of the CDR3 is TGTGCCAGCAGTTTGTTACTAGCGGGAGGGCCTTCCTACGAGCAGTACTTC.

V usage is TRBV7-3 and J usage is TRBJ2-7; 7 bases align to TRBD1. The V gene end was trimmed by 5 bases and the J gene end by 5 bases; junction bases not matched to a gene: 6. The CDR3 length is 13 residues. Germline CDR1 is SGHTA and CDR2 is FQGTGA. CDR3 nucleotides: TGTGCCAGCAGCATAATCACAGGGGACGAGCAGTACTTC. Its protein product is CASSIITGDEQYF.

In its sample, this clonotype was seen many times. V gene TRBV27 combines with J gene TRBJ2-7; 11 bases align to TRBD2. The germline V gene encodes CDR1 MNHEY and CDR2 SMNVEV (reference sequence). The CDR3 has 15 amino acids. V dropped 8 bases and J dropped 6; count of bases not matched to a gene: 12. CDR3: CASRIGTSGGFEQYF. DNA for the CDR3: TGTGCCAGCCGGATAGGGACTAGCGGAGGATTCGAGCAGTACTTC.

In regard to this clonotype: A much bigger clone sits one base away, suggesting this may be a read error. This chain joins TRBV19 and TRBJ2-7; D gene unclear. Trimming pared 2 bases from V and 5 bases from J, leaving 7 bases between. CDR3 length: 12 amino acids. Germline values: CDR1 LNHDA, CDR2 SQIVND (reference sequence). The CDR3 spells CASSITGDEQYF. DNA of the CDR3: TGTGCCAGTAGTATAACTGGGGACGAGCAGTACTTC. The full variable domain, its missing parts supplied by reference TRBV19 and TRBJ2-7, is DGGITQSPKYLFRKEGQNVTLSCEQNLNHDAMYWYRQDPGQGLRLIYYSQIVNDFQKGDIAEGYSVSREKKESFPLTVTSAQKNPTAFYLCASSITGDEQYFGPGTRLTVT.

This clonotype came up many times. The chain has TRBV28 and TRBJ2-7; D is ambiguous. Germline lookup yields CDR1 MDHEN and CDR2 SYDVKM. This CDR3 contains 15 residues. V lost 2 bases and J lost 4, with 15 bases in between. The CDR3 DNA reads as TGTGCCAGCAGTTTAGAACAGATAAATATTTACGAGCAGTACTTC. Protein: CASSLEQINIYEQYF.

There are a few counts of this clonotype. A much more abundant neighbour one base away suggests this may be a read error. The chain combines TRBV11-2 with TRBJ2-3, with no clear D. CDR1 is SGHAT and CDR2 is FQNNGV in the germline V gene. CDR3 size: 12 residues. This chain's CDR3 is CVSSSSRDTQYF. CDR3 DNA: TGTGTCAGCAGCTCGAGTAGAGATACGCAGTATTTT.